This TCR beta chain was captured by sequencing in a study of CD8+CD57+ T cells in acquired aplastic anemia. Turning to the study itself: On average, healthy donors gave about 10.8 million reads for CD4+ cells.

The length of the CDR3 is 16 residues. The germline V gene has CDR1 SGHAT and CDR2 FQNNGV. Trimming cost V 6 bases and J 2 bases; bases outside gene matches: 6. It was genomic DNA that served as the template for profiling TCR beta VDJ and CDR3. TCRdb re-called the reads through MiXCR, storing one row per CDR3 protein. The sample lists tens of thousands of distinct CDR3 sequences, under 50% occurring once. This clonotype was observed a few times. The clonotype was recovered from a human donor in good health, serving as a control. The sequencing input was sorted CD4+, CD8+, or CD8+CD57+ T cells (not recorded which) from PBMCs. This chain joins TRBV11-2 and TRBJ2-6; TRBD1 matches at 8 bases. CDR3 sequence: CASSRTGRPGANVLTF. As DNA, the CDR3 is TGTGCCAGCAGTCGGACAGGGAGACCTGGGGCCAACGTCCTGACTTTC.